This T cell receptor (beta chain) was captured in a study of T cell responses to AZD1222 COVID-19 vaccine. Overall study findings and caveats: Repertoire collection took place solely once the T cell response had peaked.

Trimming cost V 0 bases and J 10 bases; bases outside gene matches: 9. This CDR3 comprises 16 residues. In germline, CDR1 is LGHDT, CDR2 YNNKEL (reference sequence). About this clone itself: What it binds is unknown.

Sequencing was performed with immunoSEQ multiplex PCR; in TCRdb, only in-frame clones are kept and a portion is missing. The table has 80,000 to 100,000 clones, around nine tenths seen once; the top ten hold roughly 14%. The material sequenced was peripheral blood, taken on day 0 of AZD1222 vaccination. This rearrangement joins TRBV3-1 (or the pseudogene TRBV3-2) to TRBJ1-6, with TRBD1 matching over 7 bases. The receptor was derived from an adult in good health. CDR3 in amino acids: CASSQDWRTGGSPLHF. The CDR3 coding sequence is TGTGCCAGCAGCCAAGATTGGCGGACAGGAGGATCACCCCTCCACTTT.